Below are 14 T cell receptor beta chains sequenced from a single sample in a study of metastatic and nonmetastatic thyroid tumors (dated by TCRdb to about 2020). The receptor library was made with PCR. The instrument was an Illumina HiSeq 4000. The public reads were run again by TCRdb, first through fastp at Q25 and then through MiXCR, and only productive beta chains were kept. In this sample the table shows around 41,000 clones, 3% to 3.5% of which occur a single time. Clones ranked in the top ten supply roughly 9.1% of the sample. No patient had received any treatment before thyroid surgery. The sequencing sample was made of blood. The source is a female donor with papillary thyroid cancer or a benign thyroid nodule (not recorded which). Some clones in this sample may be carry-over from other donors' samples.

This clone was detected a few times. This rearrangement joins TRBV6-1 to TRBJ2-2; TRBD2 aligns across 13 bases. Germline V gene data show CDR1 as MNHNS and CDR2 as SASEGT. V lost 6 bases and J lost 3; bases outside the gene matches: 7. The CDR3 runs to 17 residues. CDR3 in amino acids: CASRSTSGGFDTGELFF. CDR3 in DNA: TGTGCCAGCAGGTCGACTAGCGGGGGGTTCGACACCGGGGAGCTGTTTTTT.

This clone was seen many times. This chain links TRBV6-1 with TRBJ1-1, with D tentatively TRBD1 (6 bases). The V gene's germline CDR1 is MNHNS and CDR2 SASEGT. The CDR3 runs 14 residues. Trimming pared 8 bases from V and 0 bases from J, leaving 13 bases between. The CDR3 region has the DNA TGTGCCAGCCGCCGGGGGGCGGTGAACACTGAAGCTTTCTTT. This translates into CASRRGAVNTEAFF.

The sample holds many counts of this clone. V and J are TRBV9 and TRBJ2-3, with 11 bases lining up with TRBD2. This CDR3 is built from 16 residues. The germline gives CDR1 SGDLS, CDR2 YYNGEE. The junction had 7 bases not matched to a gene; V was cut back by 4 bases and J by 3 bases. The CDR3 region has the DNA TGTGCCAGCAGCTCAACTAGCGGGAGCGGAACAGATACGCAGTATTTT. It is translated as CASSSTSGSGTDTQYF.

This clone was observed a few times. The chain links TRBV28 to TRBJ1-3; D is undetermined. V was shortened by 3 bases and J by 0 bases, with 3 bases between the two germline ends. The length of the CDR3 is 13 residues. Germline-derived CDR1 and CDR2 are MDHEN and SYDVKM. The CDR3: CASSFSSGNTIYF. In DNA, the CDR3 is TGTGCCAGCAGTTTCAGCTCTGGAAACACCATATATTTT.

This clone has at least ten counts. The genes are TRBV11-1 and TRBJ2-7, with TRBD2 identical over 11 bases. Germline-derived CDR1 and CDR2 are SGHAT and FQDESV (reference sequence). The CDR3 spans 15 residues. Germline trimming cut 4 bases from V and 6 bases from J; bases unmatched to any gene: 8. CDR3 protein: CASSSIAGGPAEQYF. As DNA, the CDR3 is TGTGCCAGCAGCTCTATAGCGGGAGGGCCAGCCGAGCAGTACTTC.

This clone was seen repeatedly, ten times or more. The chain uses TRBV12-3 or TRBV12-4 and TRBJ1-5; D is unclear. V was clipped by 6 bases and J by 3 bases, with 12 bases between them. The CDR3 runs to 14 residues. The DNA of the CDR3 is TGTGCCAGCAGCAAGAGGGATTACAATCAGCCCCAGCATTTT. It is translated as CASSKRDYNQPQHF.

The chain joins TRBV6-1 to TRBJ2-1; D may be TRBD2 (6 bases). This CDR3 region has 15 residues. V dropped 6 bases and J dropped 3 bases, with 15 bases sitting between them. Looked up from germline, CDR1 is MNHNS and CDR2 is SASEGT. Here the CDR3 reads CASSLGSVVYNEQFF. CDR3 DNA sequence: TGTGCCAGCAGCCTCGGGAGCGTCGTCTACAATGAGCAGTTCTTC.

In its sample, this clone ranks as medium-sized. The CDR3 DNA follows: TGCAGTGCTAGAGATACCGGGACTAGCGGGAGTAGGTACAATGAGCAGTTCTTC. This encodes CSARDTGTSGSRYNEQFF. The rearrangement joins TRBV20-1 to TRBJ2-1; 14 bases are a match to TRBD2. In germline, CDR1 is DFQATT, CDR2 SNEGSKA (reference sequence). The CDR3 extends over 18 amino acids. The V and J ends lost 0 bases and 4 bases, in that order; junction bases with no gene match: 8.

This clone appeared a few times. The chain combines TRBV2 with TRBJ2-7, with D tentatively TRBD1 (6 bases). Trimming stripped 5 bases from V and 3 bases from J, with 29 bases between. Germline V lookup: CDR1 SNHLY, CDR2 FYNNEI. This CDR3 has 19 amino acids. CDR3 DNA sequence: TGTGCCAGCAGTCCTCAAAAGGGTTTTTTTGGACAGAGGCTCTACGAGCAGTACTTC. It codes for CASSPQKGFFGQRLYEQYF.

This clone was counted many times. V gene TRBV9 combines with J gene TRBJ2-3, with 7 bases identical to TRBD2. The CDR3 totals 14 residues. Unmatched junction bases numbered 1, after V lost 0 bases and J lost 3 bases. CDR1 and CDR2 from the germline V gene are SGDLS and YYNGEE. The CDR3 coding sequence is TGTGCCAGCAGCGTAGGGGAGGGGACAGATACGCAGTATTTT. Its translation is CASSVGEGTDTQYF.

This clone has more than one count but fewer than ten. The genes are TRBV20-1 and TRBJ1-2; D ambiguous. This CDR3 comprises 13 residues. V was shortened by 6 bases and J by 3 bases, with 14 bases between the two germline ends. Germline V gives CDR1 DFQATT, CDR2 SNEGSKA (reference sequence). DNA of the CDR3: TGCAGTGCCCCTGGGTCGTTACACTATGGCTACACCTTC. It specifies CSAPGSLHYGYTF.

This clone was found a few times. V and J are TRBV6-2 or TRBV6-3 and TRBJ2-7; TRBD2 matches at 11 bases. The trim removed 5 bases at V and 0 bases at J, leaving 6 bases unmatched. CDR1 is MNHEY and CDR2 is SVGEGT in the germline V gene. The CDR3 spans 16 residues. The DNA of the CDR3 is TGTGCCAGCAGTAGAACTAGCGGGGGAACCTCCTACGAGCAGTACTTC. As protein: CASSRTSGGTSYEQYF.

This clone has ten or more counts. The chain carries TRBV6-1 and TRBJ2-2, with a tentative D call TRBD1 (6 bases). The germline CDR1 and CDR2 sequences are MNHNS and SASEGT. Trimming removed 3 bases at V and 3 bases at J, with 11 bases between. This CDR3 is built from 15 residues. CDR3 residues: CASSEGQGYTGELFF. CDR3 sequence (DNA): TGTGCCAGCAGTGAGGGGCAGGGGTACACCGGGGAGCTGTTTTTT.

Only a few counts were recorded for this clone. V and J are TRBV4-2 and TRBJ2-1; 11 bases align to TRBD2. From germline, CDR1 is LGHNA and CDR2 YNFKEQ. V shed 3 bases and J 4 bases; nucleotides not matched to a gene: 5. This CDR3 is 16 amino acids long. CDR3 protein: CASSHPGLAEYNEQFF. The CDR3 region has the DNA TGTGCCAGCAGCCACCCGGGACTAGCGGAGTACAATGAGCAGTTCTTC.